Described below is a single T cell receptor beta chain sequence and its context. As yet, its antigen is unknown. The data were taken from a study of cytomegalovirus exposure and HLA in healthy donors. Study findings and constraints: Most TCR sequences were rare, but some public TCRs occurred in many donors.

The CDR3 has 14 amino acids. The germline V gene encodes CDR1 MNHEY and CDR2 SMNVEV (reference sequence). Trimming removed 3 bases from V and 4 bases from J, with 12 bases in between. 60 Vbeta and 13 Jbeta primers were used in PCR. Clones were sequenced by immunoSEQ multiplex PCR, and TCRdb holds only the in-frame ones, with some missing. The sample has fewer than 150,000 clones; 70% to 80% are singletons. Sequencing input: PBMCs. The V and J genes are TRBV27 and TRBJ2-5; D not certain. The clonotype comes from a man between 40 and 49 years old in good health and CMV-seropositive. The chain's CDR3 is CASSFGGLVETQYF. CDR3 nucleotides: TGTGCCAGCAGTTTCGGTGGTCTGGTAGAGACCCAGTACTTC.